The T cell receptor beta chain under discussion was sequenced for a study of T cell responses to AZD1222 COVID-19 vaccine. In the study overall: Second-dose schedules of about 4 or about 12 weeks were combined. Study-wide findings and caveats: Possibly, clonal diversity was underestimated; donors were largely white British and included more females. Epitopes outside B.1.351 and B.1.1.7 mutated regions reportedly drew nearly half of spike TCRs.

The V end lost 2 bases, the J end lost 0 bases, and 7 bases lay between the germline ends. Germline values: CDR1 GTSNPN, CDR2 SVGIG (reference sequence). The CDR3 contains 13 residues. Notes on this clone: Its antigen remains unidentified.

The repertoire was sequenced with immunoSEQ multiplex PCR; TCRdb's copy has only in-frame clones and lacks some. The sample lists some 130,000 clones, roughly 89% occurring once. This chain links TRBV30 with TRBJ1-2; D gene unclear. The TCR originated in an adult in good health. Sequences were derived from peripheral blood, sampled on day 0 of AZD1222 vaccination. The CDR3 region is CAWSPMANYGYTF. CDR3 in DNA: TGTGCCTGGAGTCCCATGGCTAACTATGGCTACACCTTC. The variable domain in full, with the rest retrieved from reference TRBV30 and TRBJ1-2, is SQTIHQWPATLVQPVGSPLSLECTVEGTSNPNLYWYRQAAGRGLQLLFYSVGIGQISSEVPQNLSASRPQDRQFILSSKKLLLSDSGFYLCAWSPMANYGYTFGSGTRLTVV.